The rows below give T cell receptor beta chains drawn from one sample of a study of blood T cell repertoires in COVID-19. Sequencing used immunoSEQ multiplex PCR; TCRdb keeps in-frame clones, though not all of them. The sample shows 300,000 to 450,000 clones, approximately 81% of them seen only once. The sample comprised peripheral blood. The receptor set was obtained from a woman aged 18-29 years with acute or convalescent COVID-19. The CDR3 runs from the conserved cysteine through the conserved F or W. The D gene is left open where the match is weak. For some rows the clone size is stated as once, few or many, or as a class when expanded; others skip it.

- TRBJ2-2 TRBV6-2/TRBV6-3 - 16 CASCPPVAPNTGELFF TGTGCCAGCTGCCCCCCCGTGGCACCGAACACCGGGGAGCTGTTTTTT
once TRBJ2-1 TRBV14 - 14 CASSHAGTPNEQFF TGTGCCAGCAGCCATGCCGGGACTCCCAATGAGCAGTTCTTC
- TRBJ1-2 TRBV13 TRBD1 12 CASSAQGDGYTF TGTGCCAGCAGCGCACAGGGGGATGGCTACACCTTC
- TRBJ1-3 TRBV2 - 16 CASEVSPRSSGNTIYF TGTGCCAGCGAGGTGTCACCTAGGAGCTCTGGAAACACCATATATTTT
- TRBJ1-2 TRBV29-1 - 12 CSVYRDYYGYTF TGCAGCGTTTACAGGGATTACTATGGCTACACCTTC
- TRBJ1-2 TRBV7-9 TRBD1 16 CASSDRDRGLAYGYTF TGTGCCAGCAGCGACCGGGACAGGGGTTTAGCCTATGGCTACACCTTC
- TRBJ2-1 TRBV7-3 TRBD2 14 CASSPGTSGVEQFF TGTGCCAGCAGCCCCGGGACTAGCGGGGTAGAGCAGTTCTTC
- TRBJ1-1 TRBV19 TRBD1 16 CASRDRGQGWRTEAFF TGTGCCAGTAGAGACCGGGGACAGGGATGGAGGACTGAAGCTTTCTTT
- TRBJ2-3 TRBV24-1 - 15 CATSEARVGKDTQYF TGTGCCACCAGTGAGGCGAGGGTCGGGAAAGATACGCAGTATTTT
- TRBJ2-7 TRBV7-9 TRBD1 12 CASSSTGVEQYF TGTGCCAGCAGCAGCACAGGGGTCGAGCAGTACTTC
- TRBJ2-7 TRBV29-1 - 12 CSVPGSSYEQYF TGCAGCGTTCCGGGTTCCTCCTACGAGCAGTACTTC
once TRBJ2-5 TRBV6-5 TRBD2 13 CASRGLAEETQYF TGTGCCAGCAGGGGCCTAGCGGAAGAGACCCAGTACTTC
once TRBJ1-5 TRBV28 - 14 CASRSTGPGQPQHF TGTGCCAGCCGATCGACAGGACCAGGTCAGCCCCAGCATTTT
- TRBJ2-2 TRBV6-5 TRBD2 15 CASSRGTSETGELFF TGTGCCAGCAGCCGCGGGACTAGCGAGACCGGGGAGCTGTTTTTT
- TRBJ1-5 TRBV3-1/TRBV3-2 TRBD1 15 CASSMGQGTYQPQHF TGTGCCAGCAGCATGGGACAGGGGACCTATCAGCCCCAGCATTTT
- TRBJ2-1 TRBV24-1 - 13 CATSDLDTNEQFF TGTGCCACCAGTGATTTAGACACTAATGAGCAGTTCTTC
- TRBJ2-5 TRBV2 - 15 CASSDVAGSLETQYF TGTGCCAGCAGTGATGTTGCGGGATCCCTAGAGACCCAGTACTTC
few TRBJ1-6 TRBV3-1/TRBV3-2 TRBD1 17 CASSGRQGARYNSPLHF TGTGCCAGCAGCGGACGACAGGGGGCCAGATATAATTCACCCCTCCACTTT
- TRBJ2-1 TRBV19 - 15 CASSTDRSTYNEQFF TGTGCCAGTAGTACCGACAGGTCTACCTACAATGAGCAGTTCTTC
once TRBJ2-1 TRBV4-2 TRBD2 20 CASSQDDARRIRREVNEQFF TGTGCCAGCAGCCAAGATGATGCACGACGAATAAGGCGGGAGGTAAACGAGCAGTTCTTC
- TRBJ2-2 TRBV28 - 17 CASSLPQQGSITGELFF TGTGCCAGCAGTTTACCACAACAGGGTAGTATCACCGGGGAGCTGTTTTTT
few TRBJ2-1 TRBV7-3 TRBD1 15 CASSPGTGNNNEQFF TGTGCCAGCAGCCCCGGGACAGGGAATAACAATGAGCAGTTCTTC
- TRBJ1-5 TRBV28 - 16 CASSETRQVSNQPQHF TGTGCCAGCAGTGAGACTCGACAGGTGAGCAATCAGCCCCAGCATTTT
- TRBJ1-1 TRBV2 - 15 CASSEQDRVNTEAFF TGTGCCAGCAGTGAGCAGGACAGAGTGAACACTGAAGCTTTCTTT
- TRBJ2-3 TRBV7-6 TRBD1 14 CASSSDRGADTQYF TGTGCCAGCAGCTCCGACAGGGGGGCAGATACGCAGTATTTT
- TRBJ2-7 TRBV9 TRBD1 15 CASSLSPGQAHEQYF TGTGCCAGCAGCCTAAGCCCGGGACAGGCCCACGAGCAGTACTTC
- TRBJ2-7 TRBV25-1 - 14 CASSEDSLPLEQYF TGTGCCAGCAGTGAAGACAGCCTACCTCTCGAGCAGTACTTC
- TRBJ1-3 TRBV19 TRBD1 15 CASSMGQLSGNTIYF TGTGCCAGTAGTATGGGACAGCTCTCTGGAAACACCATATATTTT
- TRBJ2-7 TRBV7-2 TRBD1 14 CASSGQRTGHEQYF TGTGCCAGCAGCGGCCAACGGACAGGGCACGAGCAGTACTTC
- TRBJ1-1 TRBV9 TRBD1 14 CASSSTTGFTEAFF TGTGCCAGCAGCTCCACGACAGGGTTCACTGAAGCTTTCTTT
- TRBJ1-1 TRBV7-9 TRBD1 16 CASSHPRDRGNTEAFF TGTGCCAGCAGCCACCCACGGGACAGGGGGAACACTGAAGCTTTCTTT
- TRBJ2-7 TRBV19 - 13 CASSVQGSYEQYF TGTGCCAGTAGTGTACAGGGCTCCTACGAGCAGTACTTC
- TRBJ2-3 TRBV4-2 TRBD2 17 CASSQGEAGGSTDTQYF TGTGCCAGCAGCCAGGGGGAAGCGGGGGGTAGCACAGATACGCAGTATTTT
few TRBJ2-1 TRBV2 TRBD2 15 CASRPGLAGDNEQFF TGTGCCAGCAGACCCGGACTAGCGGGAGACAATGAGCAGTTCTTC
- TRBJ1-6 TRBV4-1 TRBD1 15 CASSQDRQGNSPLHF TGCGCCAGCAGCCAAGATCGACAGGGGAATTCACCCCTCCACTTT
- TRBJ1-6 TRBV4-1 - 15 CASSQDLGSNSPLHF TGCGCCAGCAGCCAAGATCTCGGTTCCAATTCACCCCTCCACTTT
- TRBJ1-2 TRBV9 TRBD1 15 CASSAQTGTVYGYTF TGTGCCAGCAGCGCACAGACCGGGACAGTCTATGGCTACACCTTC
- TRBJ2-7 TRBV18 TRBD2 15 CASSPMTSPYYEQYF TGTGCCAGCTCACCAATGACTAGCCCCTACTACGAGCAGTACTTC
- TRBJ2-3 TRBV2 TRBD1 13 CADRDSYTDTQYF TGTGCCGACCGGGACAGCTACACAGATACGCAGTATTTT
- TRBJ2-3 TRBV27 - 12 CASSPPTSRQYF TGTGCCAGCAGTCCCCCGACTAGTAGGCAGTATTTT
- TRBJ1-5 TRBV6-5 TRBD1 16 CASSFSGTDSNQPQHF TGTGCCAGCAGTTTTTCTGGGACAGATAGCAATCAGCCCCAGCATTTT
once TRBJ2-7 TRBV6-1 - 15 CASSEIRVGRYEQYF TGTGCCAGCAGTGAAATCAGGGTAGGTCGATACGAGCAGTACTTC
- TRBJ1-2 TRBV27 TRBD1 12 CASMGQGYGYTF TGTGCCAGTATGGGACAGGGCTATGGCTACACCTTC
- TRBJ1-1 TRBV14 TRBD1 17 CASSLGQGTTRNTEAFF TGTGCCAGCAGTTTGGGACAGGGGACCACTCGGAACACTGAAGCTTTCTTT
- TRBJ2-3 TRBV27 - 13 CASSFPSSDTQYF TGTGCCAGCAGTTTCCCCTCGTCGGATACGCAGTATTTT
- TRBJ2-3 TRBV7-9 - 16 CASSSPTGKTRDTQYF TGTGCCAGCAGCTCTCCTACAGGGAAAACACGAGATACGCAGTATTTT